The 10 T cell receptor beta chains below come from one sample, sequenced in a study of blood T cell repertoires in COVID-19. The method was immunoSEQ multiplex PCR; TCRdb's version includes in-frame clones alone and lacks a portion of them. In the table there are some 78,000 clones, about nine tenths of which are singletons. Specimen: peripheral blood. Receptors were obtained from a man aged 65 to 85 with active or convalescent COVID-19.

The genes are TRBV7-2 and TRBJ1-2, with 7 bases matching TRBD1. V lost 5 bases and J lost 0; bases outside the gene matches: 3. CDR1 and CDR2 (germline): SGHTA, FQGNSA. This CDR3 has 14 amino acids. In DNA, the CDR3 is TGTGCCAGCAGCCCGGGACAGACTAACTATGGCTACACCTTC. This codes for CASSPGQTNYGYTF. Full variable domain (missing parts from reference TRBV7-2 and TRBJ1-2): GAGVSQSPSNKVTEKGKDVELRCDPISGHTALYWYRQSLGQGLEFLIYFQGNSAPDKSGLPSDRFSAERTGGSVSTLTIQRTQQEDSAVYLCASSPGQTNYGYTFGSGTRLTVV.

The chain combines TRBV20-1 with TRBJ1-5; TRBD1 matches at 8 bases. The CDR3 covers 15 residues. Trimming at V came to 3 bases and at J to 6 bases, leaving 10 bases not matched to a gene. CDR1 DFQATT and CDR2 SNEGSKA come from the germline V gene (reference sequence). The CDR3 DNA reads TGCAGTGCTAGTGGAGGGACAGGATCCGGTCAGCCCCAGCATTTT. Its translation: CSASGGTGSGQPQHF.

The chain joins TRBV5-1 to TRBJ2-1, with TRBD1 matching over 8 bases. This CDR3 contains 16 residues. Trimming cost V 6 bases and J 0 bases; bases outside gene matches: 8. Germline CDR1 and CDR2: SGHRS and YFSETQ. This CDR3 reads CASTPQGASSYNEQFF. CDR3 in DNA: TGCGCCAGCACCCCCCAGGGGGCTAGCTCCTACAATGAGCAGTTCTTC.

CDR3 in amino acids: CASSQELRTSGTYEQYF. The DNA of the CDR3 is TGTGCCAGCAGCCAAGAACTTCGAACTAGCGGGACATACGAGCAGTACTTC. The chain uses TRBV4-2 and TRBJ2-7; 10 bases agree with TRBD2. This CDR3 has 17 amino acids. Germline values: CDR1 LGHNA, CDR2 YNFKEQ. Germline trimming cut 0 bases from V and 4 bases from J; bases unmatched to any gene: 9.

The V call is TRBV4-3, the J call TRBJ1-1, with D possibly TRBD1 on 6 matching bases. The CDR3 covers 13 residues. Looked up from germline, CDR1 is LGHNA and CDR2 is YSLEER. Trimming removed 2 bases at V and 6 bases at J, with 10 bases between. The CDR3 bases are TGCGCCAGCAGCCAACAGGGGCTTGCTGAAGCTTTCTTT. Amino acids: CASSQQGLAEAFF.

This sequence joins TRBV5-6 and TRBJ1-2; the match to TRBD1 covers 8 bases. Trimming took 4 bases from V and 4 from J; bases not matched to a gene: 9. This CDR3 is 15 amino acids long. The germline V gene has CDR1 SGHDT and CDR2 YYEEEE. The CDR3 spells CASSQGTGDFYGYTF. The CDR3 DNA sequence: TGTGCCAGCAGCCAAGGGACAGGCGATTTCTATGGCTACACCTTC.

This chain uses TRBV11-2 with TRBJ1-2; the match to TRBD1 covers 7 bases. CDR3 length: 14 amino acids. CDR1 is SGHAT and CDR2 is FQNNGV in the germline V gene. With 5 bases clipped from V and 2 bases from J, the junction kept 5 bases outside the gene matches. The CDR3 reads CASSRTTGNYGYTF. CDR3 nucleotides: TGTGCCAGCAGCCGGACGACAGGGAACTATGGCTACACCTTC.

The chain employs TRBV11-2 and TRBJ2-1; 13 nucleotides line up with TRBD2. The CDR3 sequence is 16 residues long. J lost 8 bases, V lost 5 bases, and 9 bases had no gene match. The germline gives CDR1 SGHAT, CDR2 FQNNGV. CDR3 coding DNA: TGTGCCAGCAGCCGTACCGGGACTAGCGGGGACGATGAGCAGTTCTTC. As protein: CASSRTGTSGDDEQFF.

The CDR3 DNA sequence: TGTGCCAGCAGTAGCACAGGGGGCTACGCAGATACGCAGTATTTT. This encodes CASSSTGGYADTQYF. The J gene is TRBJ2-3, the V gene TRBV9; 9 nucleotides align to TRBD1. J lost 4 bases, V lost 5 bases, and 8 bases had no gene match. This CDR3 has 15 residues. CDR1 and CDR2 (germline): SGDLS, YYNGEE.

This clone was seen more than once but under ten times. This chain joins TRBV28 and TRBJ2-6; 9 nucleotides match TRBD2. V dropped 5 bases and J dropped 3; count of bases not matched to a gene: 11. This CDR3 spans 18 amino acids. Per the germline V gene, CDR1 is MDHEN and CDR2 is SYDVKM. CDR3 in DNA: TGTGCCAGCAGTCCCTCTACGCGGGGGGGGCATGGGGCCAACGTCCTGACTTTC. It is translated as CASSPSTRGGHGANVLTF. The full variable domain, in which reference TRBV28 and TRBJ2-6 provide the parts outside the CDR3, is DVKVTQSSRYLVKRTGEKVFLECVQDMDHENMFWYRQDPGLGLRLIYFSYDVKMKEKGDIPEGYSVSREKKERFSLILESASTNQTSMYLCASSPSTRGGHGANVLTFGAGSRLTVL.